This T cell receptor beta chain was observed in a study of blood T cells in healthy people across ages. Study-wide findings and caveats: Age advanced and TCR beta diversity per million T cells fell, roughly linearly.

The ends lost 3 bases at V and 7 bases at J; junction bases unmatched: 9. The CDR3 sequence is 13 residues long. Germline CDR1 reads SQVTM; CDR2 reads ANQGSEA. A second about 7 to 11 cycle PCR used barcoded and J-beta primers. The study obtained at least 3 million CDR3-containing paired-end reads from every sample. MiXCR was run by TCRdb on the 5' RACE reads, yielding one entry per CDR3 protein. The sample yields about 810,000 distinct CDR3 sequences, around 36% seen once. Worth noting for this clonotype: What it binds is not known. Since a much larger clone is just one base distant, this may be a read error.

Each donor's blood draw was approximately 10 milliliters of peripheral blood. Material for sequencing was blood. The V and J genes are TRBV29-1 and TRBJ2-7, with 7 positions matching TRBD1. The receptor was derived from a man younger than 35 in good health. CDR3 amino acids: CSVEGQTYNEQYF. Written as DNA, the CDR3 is TGCAGCGTTGAGGGACAGACATACAATGAGCAGTACTTC.